This T cell receptor beta chain was sequenced during a study of T cell repertoires in cytomegalovirus infection. V lost 1 base and J lost 5; bases outside the gene matches: 7. From germline, CDR1 is SEHNR and CDR2 FQNEAQ (reference sequence). The CDR3 contains 15 residues. Ten or more counts support this clonotype. Its antigen remains unknown. TCRdb fed the reads into MiXCR, producing one record per CDR3 protein. This table has 600,000 to 700,000 distinct CDR3 sequences, 30% to 35% appearing once. This specimen consisted of cultured PBMCs, obtained from culture after CMV antigen stimulation. V is TRBV7-9 and J is TRBJ2-7; 8 bases fit TRBD1. This TCR was recovered from a human donor in good health (CMV status not recorded). Some clones in this sample may be carry-over from other donors' samples. In DNA form, the CDR3 reads TGTGCCAGCAGCTTAGGACAGGGGTTCGGAAACGAGCAGTACTTC. Residues: CASSLGQGFGNEQYF.